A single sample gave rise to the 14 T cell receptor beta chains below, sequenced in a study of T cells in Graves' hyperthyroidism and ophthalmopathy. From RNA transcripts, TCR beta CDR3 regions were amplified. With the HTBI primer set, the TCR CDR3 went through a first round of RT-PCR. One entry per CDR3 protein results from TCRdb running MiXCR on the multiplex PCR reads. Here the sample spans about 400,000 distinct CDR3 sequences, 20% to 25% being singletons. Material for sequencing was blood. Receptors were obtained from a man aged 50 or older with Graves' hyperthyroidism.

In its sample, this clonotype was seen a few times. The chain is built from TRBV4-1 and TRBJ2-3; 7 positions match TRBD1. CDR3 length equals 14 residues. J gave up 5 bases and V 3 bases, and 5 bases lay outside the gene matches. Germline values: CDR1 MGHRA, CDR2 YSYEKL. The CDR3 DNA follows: TGCGCCAGCAGCCAGGAGACAGGGATAGATACGCAGTATTTT. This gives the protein CASSQETGIDTQYF.

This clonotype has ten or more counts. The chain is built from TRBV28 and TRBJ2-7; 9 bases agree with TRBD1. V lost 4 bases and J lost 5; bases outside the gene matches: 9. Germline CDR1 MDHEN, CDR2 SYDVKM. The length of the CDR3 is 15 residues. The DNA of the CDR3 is TGTGCCAGCAGTTATAGGGGACAGGGTCGCGACGAGCAGTACTTC. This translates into CASSYRGQGRDEQYF.

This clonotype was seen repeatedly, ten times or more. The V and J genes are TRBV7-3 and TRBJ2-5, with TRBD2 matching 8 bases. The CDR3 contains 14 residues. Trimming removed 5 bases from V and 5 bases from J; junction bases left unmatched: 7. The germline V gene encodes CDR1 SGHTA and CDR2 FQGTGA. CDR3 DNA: TGTGCCAGCAGCACCGGGACTAGTGGTGAGACCCAGTACTTC. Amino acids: CASSTGTSGETQYF. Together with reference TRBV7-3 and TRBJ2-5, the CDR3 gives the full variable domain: GAGVSQTPSNKVTEKGKYVELRCDPISGHTALYWYRQSLGQGPEFLIYFQGTGAADDSGLPNDRFFAVRPEGSVSTLKIQRTERGDSAVYLCASSTGTSGETQYFGPGTRLLVL.

Here the CDR3 DNA reads TGTGCCACCCAGGTTCCTAACACCGGGGAGCTGTTTTTT. Its translation is CATQVPNTGELFF. The chain is built from TRBV24-1 and TRBJ2-2; D is uncertain. CDR3 length: 13 residues. Trimming took off 9 bases at V and 2 bases at J, with 9 bases between the two ends. Germline V gene sequence: CDR1 KGHDR, CDR2 SFDVKD.

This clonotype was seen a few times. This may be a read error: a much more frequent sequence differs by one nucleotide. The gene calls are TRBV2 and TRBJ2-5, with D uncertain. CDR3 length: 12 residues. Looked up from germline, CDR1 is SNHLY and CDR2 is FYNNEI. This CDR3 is CAGSLSAETQYF. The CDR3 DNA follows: TGTGCCGGCAGTTTAAGTGCGGAGACCCAGTACTTC.

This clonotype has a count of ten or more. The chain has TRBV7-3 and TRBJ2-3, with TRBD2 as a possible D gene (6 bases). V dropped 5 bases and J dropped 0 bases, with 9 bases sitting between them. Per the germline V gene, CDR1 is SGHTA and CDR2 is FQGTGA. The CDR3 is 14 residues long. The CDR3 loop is CASSGAGSTDTQYF. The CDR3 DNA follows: TGTGCCAGCAGCGGGGCGGGAAGCACAGATACGCAGTATTTT. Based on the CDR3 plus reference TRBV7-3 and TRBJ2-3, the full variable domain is GAGVSQTPSNKVTEKGKYVELRCDPISGHTALYWYRQSLGQGPEFLIYFQGTGAADDSGLPNDRFFAVRPEGSVSTLKIQRTERGDSAVYLCASSGAGSTDTQYFGPGTRLTVL.

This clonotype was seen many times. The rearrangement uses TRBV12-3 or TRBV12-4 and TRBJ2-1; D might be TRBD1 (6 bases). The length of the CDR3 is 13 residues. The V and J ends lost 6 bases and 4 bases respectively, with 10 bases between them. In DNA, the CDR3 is TGTGCCAGCAGCCCTGACAGGTACAATGAGCAGTTCTTC. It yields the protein CASSPDRYNEQFF.

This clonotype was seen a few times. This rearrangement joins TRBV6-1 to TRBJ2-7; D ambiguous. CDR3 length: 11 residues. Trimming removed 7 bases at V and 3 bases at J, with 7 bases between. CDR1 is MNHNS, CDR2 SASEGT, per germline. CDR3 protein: CASTEYYEQYF. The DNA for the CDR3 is TGTGCCAGCACAGAATACTACGAGCAGTACTTC.

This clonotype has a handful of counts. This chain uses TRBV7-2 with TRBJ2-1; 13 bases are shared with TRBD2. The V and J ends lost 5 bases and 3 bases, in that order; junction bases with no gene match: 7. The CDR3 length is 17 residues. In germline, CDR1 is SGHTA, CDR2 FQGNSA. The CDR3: CASSGGTSGTYYNEQFF. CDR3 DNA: TGTGCCAGCAGCGGAGGGACTAGCGGGACCTACTACAATGAGCAGTTCTTC.

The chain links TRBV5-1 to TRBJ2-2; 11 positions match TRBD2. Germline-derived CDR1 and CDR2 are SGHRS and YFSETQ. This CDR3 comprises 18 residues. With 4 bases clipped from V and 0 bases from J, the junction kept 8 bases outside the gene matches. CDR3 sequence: CASSLRLAGSANTGELFF. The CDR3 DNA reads TGCGCCAGCAGCCTCCGACTAGCGGGAAGTGCGAACACCGGGGAGCTGTTTTTT. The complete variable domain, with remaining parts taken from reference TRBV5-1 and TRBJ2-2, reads KAGVTQTPRYLIKTRGQQVTLSCSPISGHRSVSWYQQTPGQGLQFLFEYFSETQRNKGNFPGRFSGRQFSNSRSEMNVSTLELGDSALYLCASSLRLAGSANTGELFFGEGSRLTVL.

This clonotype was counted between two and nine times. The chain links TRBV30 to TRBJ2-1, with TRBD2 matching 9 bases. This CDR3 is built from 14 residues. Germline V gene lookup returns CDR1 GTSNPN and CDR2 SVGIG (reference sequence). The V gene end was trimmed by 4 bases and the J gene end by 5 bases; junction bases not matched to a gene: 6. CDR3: CAWKPLAGNNEQFF. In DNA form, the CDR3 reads TGTGCCTGGAAGCCCCTAGCGGGAAACAATGAGCAGTTCTTC.

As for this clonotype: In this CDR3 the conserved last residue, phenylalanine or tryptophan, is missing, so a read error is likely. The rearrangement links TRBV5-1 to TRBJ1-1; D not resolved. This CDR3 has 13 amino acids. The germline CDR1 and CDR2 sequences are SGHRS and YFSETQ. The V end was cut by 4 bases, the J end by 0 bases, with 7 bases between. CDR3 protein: CASSLGMNTEAFL. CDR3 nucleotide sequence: TGCGCCAGCAGCCTCGGTATGAACACTGAAGCTTTCCTT.

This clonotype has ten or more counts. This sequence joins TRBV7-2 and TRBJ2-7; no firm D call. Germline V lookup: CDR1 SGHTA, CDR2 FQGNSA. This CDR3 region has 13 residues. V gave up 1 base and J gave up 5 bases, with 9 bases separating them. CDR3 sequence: CASSLGVFNEQYF. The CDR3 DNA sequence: TGTGCCAGCAGCTTAGGAGTTTTCAACGAGCAGTACTTC.

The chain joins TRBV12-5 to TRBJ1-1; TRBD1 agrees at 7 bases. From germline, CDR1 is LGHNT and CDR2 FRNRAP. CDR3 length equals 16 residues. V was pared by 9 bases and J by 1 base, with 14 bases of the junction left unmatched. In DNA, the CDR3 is TGTGCTAGCGTTAAACCGGGACAGTTTACGAACACTGAAGCTTTCTTT. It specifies CASVKPGQFTNTEAFF.